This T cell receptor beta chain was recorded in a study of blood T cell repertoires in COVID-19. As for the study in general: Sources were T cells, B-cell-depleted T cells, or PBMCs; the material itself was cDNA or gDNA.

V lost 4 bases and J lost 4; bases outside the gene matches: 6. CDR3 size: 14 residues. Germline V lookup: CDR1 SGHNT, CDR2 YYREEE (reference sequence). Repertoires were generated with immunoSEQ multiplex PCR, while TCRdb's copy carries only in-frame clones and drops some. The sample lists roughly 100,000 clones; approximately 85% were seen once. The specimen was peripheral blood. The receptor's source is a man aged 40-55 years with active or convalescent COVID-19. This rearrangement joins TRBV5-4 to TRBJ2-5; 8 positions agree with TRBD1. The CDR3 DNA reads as TGTGCCAGCAGCGCAGGACAGGGACGAGAGACCCAGTACTTC. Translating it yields CASSAGQGRETQYF.